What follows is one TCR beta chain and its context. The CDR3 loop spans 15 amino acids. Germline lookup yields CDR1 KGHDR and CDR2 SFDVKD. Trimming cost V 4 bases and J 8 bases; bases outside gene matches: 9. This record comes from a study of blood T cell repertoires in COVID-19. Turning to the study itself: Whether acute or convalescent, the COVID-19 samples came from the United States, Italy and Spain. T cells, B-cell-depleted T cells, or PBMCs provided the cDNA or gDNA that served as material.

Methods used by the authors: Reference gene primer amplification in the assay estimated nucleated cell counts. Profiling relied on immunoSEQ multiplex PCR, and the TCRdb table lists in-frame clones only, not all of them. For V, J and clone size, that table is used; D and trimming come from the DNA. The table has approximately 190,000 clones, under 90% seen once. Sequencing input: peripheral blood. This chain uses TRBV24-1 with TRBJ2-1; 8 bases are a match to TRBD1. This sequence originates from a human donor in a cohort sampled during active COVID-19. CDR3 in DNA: TGTGCCACCAGTGACCGAGACAGGGGAATGGATGAGCAGTTCTTC. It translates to CATSDRDRGMDEQFF.